The present T cell receptor beta chain was sequenced within a study of blood T cells in healthy people across ages. General study points: Observed TCR beta diversity per million T cells went down as age went up. This fall followed a roughly linear course with age.

Germline V gene sequence: CDR1 SGHTA, CDR2 FQGNSA. J lost 4 bases, V lost 5 bases, and 8 bases had no gene match. The CDR3 loop spans 15 amino acids. The authors ran a second PCR of roughly 6 to 12 cycles using a sample-barcoded 5' primer and a J-beta primer mix. Each sample yielded at least 3 million CDR3-containing paired-end reads. TCRdb reanalysed the 5' RACE reads using MiXCR and keeps one entry per CDR3 protein. The table records approximately 800,000 distinct CDR3 sequences, approximately 25% of them present only once. A note on this clonotype: Its specificity is unknown.

This sample also belongs to another study, concerning T cells of mothers and their children. That source reports: Second-round PCR products received sample barcodes and 2-4 random nucleotides from the M1S primer. Every mother supplied over 8.5 million TCR beta CDR3 reads and every child several million.

V usage is TRBV7-2 and J usage is TRBJ2-3, with 8 bases that match TRBD1. The TCR was taken from a boy between 5 and 17 years old in good health. Material: blood. The CDR3 DNA is TGTGCCAGCAGCCCAGGACAGGGAGTTGCAGATACGCAGTATTTT. It codes for CASSPGQGVADTQYF.